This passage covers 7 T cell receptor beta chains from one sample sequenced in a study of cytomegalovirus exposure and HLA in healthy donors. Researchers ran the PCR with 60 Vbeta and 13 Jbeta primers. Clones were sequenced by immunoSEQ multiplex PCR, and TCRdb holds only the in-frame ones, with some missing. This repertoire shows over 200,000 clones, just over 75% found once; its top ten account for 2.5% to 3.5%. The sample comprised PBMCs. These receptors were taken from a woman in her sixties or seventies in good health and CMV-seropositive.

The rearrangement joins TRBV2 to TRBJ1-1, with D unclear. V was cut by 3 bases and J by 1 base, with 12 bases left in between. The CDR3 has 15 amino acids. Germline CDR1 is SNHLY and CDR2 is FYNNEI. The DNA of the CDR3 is TGTGCCAGCAGTGATTCAGGAATAGGGAACACTGAAGCTTTCTTT. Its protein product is CASSDSGIGNTEAFF.

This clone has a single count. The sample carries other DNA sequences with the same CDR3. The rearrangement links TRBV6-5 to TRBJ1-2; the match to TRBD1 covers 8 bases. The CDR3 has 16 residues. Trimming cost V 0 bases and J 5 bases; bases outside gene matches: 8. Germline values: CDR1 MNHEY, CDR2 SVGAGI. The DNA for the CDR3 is TGTGCCAGCAGTTACTCGAGCCAGGGGGCAGGGTATGGCTACACCTTC. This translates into CASSYSSQGAGYGYTF.

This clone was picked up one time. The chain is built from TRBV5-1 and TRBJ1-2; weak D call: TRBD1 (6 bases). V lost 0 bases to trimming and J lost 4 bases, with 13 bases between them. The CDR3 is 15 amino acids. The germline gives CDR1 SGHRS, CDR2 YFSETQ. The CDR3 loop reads CASSLATQGSYGYTF. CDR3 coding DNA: TGCGCCAGCAGCTTGGCGACCCAGGGGAGCTATGGCTACACCTTC.

The CDR3 region is CASSMRWGVNTGELFF. The CDR3 DNA reads as TGTGCCAGTAGTATGCGCTGGGGGGTGAACACCGGGGAGCTGTTTTTT. This sequence joins TRBV19 and TRBJ2-2; D is possibly TRBD2 (6 bases). The CDR3 spans 16 residues. The ends were cut back, 3 bases at V and 1 base at J, with 12 bases in the middle. The germline V gene encodes CDR1 LNHDA and CDR2 SQIVND (reference sequence). The entire variable domain, with the rest obtained from reference TRBV19 and TRBJ2-2, is as follows: DGGITQSPKYLFRKEGQNVTLSCEQNLNHDAMYWYRQDPGQGLRLIYYSQIVNDFQKGDIAEGYSVSREKKESFPLTVTSAQKNPTAFYLCASSMRWGVNTGELFFGEGSRLTVL.

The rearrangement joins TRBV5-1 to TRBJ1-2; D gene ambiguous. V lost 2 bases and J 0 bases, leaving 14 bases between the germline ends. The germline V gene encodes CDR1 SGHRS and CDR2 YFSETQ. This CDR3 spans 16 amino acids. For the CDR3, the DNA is TGCGCCAGCAGCTTAGAACCCAGATTTTCTAACTATGGCTACACCTTC. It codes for CASSLEPRFSNYGYTF.

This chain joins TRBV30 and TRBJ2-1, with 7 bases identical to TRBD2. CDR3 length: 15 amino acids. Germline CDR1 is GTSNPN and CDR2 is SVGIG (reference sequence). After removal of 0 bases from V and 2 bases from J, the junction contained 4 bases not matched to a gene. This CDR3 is CAWSVQAGTYNEQFF. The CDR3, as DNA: TGTGCCTGGAGTGTACAAGCGGGAACCTACAATGAGCAGTTCTTC. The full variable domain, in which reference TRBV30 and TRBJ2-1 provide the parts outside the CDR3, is SQTIHQWPATLVQPVGSPLSLECTVEGTSNPNLYWYRQAAGRGLQLLFYSVGIGQISSEVPQNLSASRPQDRQFILSSKKLLLSDSGFYLCAWSVQAGTYNEQFFGPGTRLTVL.

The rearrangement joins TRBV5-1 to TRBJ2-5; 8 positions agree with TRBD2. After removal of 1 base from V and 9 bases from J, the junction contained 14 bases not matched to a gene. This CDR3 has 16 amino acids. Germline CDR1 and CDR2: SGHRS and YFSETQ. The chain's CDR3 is CASSLSGAASGGAQYF. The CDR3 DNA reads TGCGCCAGCAGCTTGTCGGGGGCCGCCTCGGGGGGGGCCCAGTACTTC.